This record concerns one T cell receptor beta chain sequence. The antigen is unknown. The sample is drawn from a study of vaccination effects on CD4 cells after COVID-19. Some clones are missing from TCRdb's copy, which holds only in-frame ones; the method was immunoSEQ multiplex PCR. The table has under 65,000 clones, around 75% seen once. The CDR3 loop spans 14 amino acids. The germline gives CDR1 SGHTA, CDR2 FQGTGA. Trimming took off 2 bases at V and 5 bases at J, with 7 bases between the two ends. Study-level points and caveats: The study found marked clonal contraction of infection- and vaccine-induced clones late after vaccination.

ViraFEST used viral peptide pools to expand antigen-specific CD4+ T cells before sequencing. After more than 8 days in culture, the CD4+ T cells were isolated. Negative nucleocapsid antibody tests before and after vaccination confirmed no previous SARS-CoV-2 infection. Cultures received IL-2 medium that replaced half the medium on days 3 and 7. Sequencing used CD4+ T cells from PBMCs cultured with HCoV-229E spike peptides, obtained before COVID-19 vaccination. The chain joins TRBV7-3 to TRBJ1-6; D uncertain. The clonotype originates from a human donor who received a COVID-19 vaccine. The CDR3 nucleotides are TGTGCCAGCAGCTTAGGGCAGCATAATTCACCCCTCCACTTT. This codes for CASSLGQHNSPLHF.